The entry that follows covers one T cell receptor (beta chain) sequence. There is no known antigen for this receptor. Base qualities are not provided; no much larger clone lies one nucleotide away. These data come from a study of shared clonotypes between healthy human individuals (dated by TCRdb to the early 2020s). About the full investigation: The cohort included three men and two women between 18 and 49 years of age. To increase sequencing depth and limit assay-specific biases, TCR repertoire library preparation and sequencing were carried out by different laboratories using diverse techniques. For each donor, three plates each were used for CD4 naive and CD4 memory, two plates were used for CD8 naive, and one plate was used for CD8 memory. Each donor's leukapheresis produced roughly between roughly 0.85 and 10 billion PBMCs. To estimate repertoire size and how much clonotype sharing occurs between individuals, the study deeply sequenced the blood TCR repertoires of roughly 5 healthy adults. Overall study outcomes, separate from this receptor: Pairwise subsampling indicated that sequencing depth was expected to affect the degree of clonotype sharing among donors. Rarefaction of sorted-subset datasets indicated incomplete sequencing despite the large sequencing depth. Sampling was restricted to blood, and TCR repertoires in tissue are likely to differ from TCR repertoires in blood. Larger estimated clonotype richness was generally found for naive subsets than for memory subsets. Sharing across a handful of donors was observed for approximately 5% of naive CD4, 3.5% of naive CD8, about 2.3% of memory CD4, and 0.4% of memory CD8 clonotypes. The small number of donors limited the genetic and exposure-history diversity represented. Clonotypes shared by all four sorted-subset donors showed higher generation probabilities than non-shared clonotypes.

For the CD8 naive samples, CD45RO-negative cells were positively selected for CCR7, yielding a CD45RA+CCR7+ population from which TemRA cells were excluded. Healthy HIV-negative adults with no recently reported acute infections or vaccinations were included as donors. All donors were Caucasian adults living in Nashville, Tennessee, USA. Blood was collected by leukapheresis, and PBMCs were isolated by Ficoll-Histopaque density gradient centrifugation and then cryopreserved in liquid nitrogen vapor phase. Analytical flow cytometry was used to check the purity and quantity of each magnetically sorted T cell population. Genomic DNA was isolated from every sorted fraction and measured by UV absorbance on a Nanodrop 2000c. Per the germline V gene, SNHLY is the CDR1 and FYNNEI is the CDR2. From V the trimming removes 7 bases and from J it removes 6 bases, while the gene matches leave 14 bases of the junction unaccounted for. The CDR3 has 16 amino acids, counting the end cysteine and phenylalanine. Of the read, only the CDR3 DNA is kept; its 48 bases are in frame from base 1.

Using the deep immunoSEQ assay, TCR CDR3 regions were amplified from genomic DNA by multiplex PCR. For each cell subset, the extracted genomic DNA was distributed evenly across all wells of several immunoSEQ 96-well plates, and each plate served as one replicate. For sorted subsets, roughly 190 ng of genomic DNA, equivalent to tens of thousands of T cell genomes, went into each replicate PCR. Purified libraries were measured with a Qubit 3.0 fluorometer, size-checked on a Bioanalyzer 2100, and measured again with the KAPA Library Quantification kit. Each immunoSEQ 96-well plate was sequenced on its own single-read 150-cycle Illumina NextSeq 550 flow cell. The study's processing was this. Because the immunoSEQ output included only junctional sequences and no quality scores, the filtering could not be the same as the filtering used for full-length reads. To assign V/J genes and CDR3, sequences were annotated against IMGT germline references using PyIR, a Python wrapper for IgBLAST v1.9. Reads were filtered out if the reads had weak V/J assignments (E-value above 1e-6), no CDR3, stop codons, out-of-frame junctions, or ambiguous translated residues. V3J clonotypes were defined by identical inferred V gene, J gene, and CDR3 amino acid sequence. The percentage overlap between two repertoires was calculated by dividing the number of shared unique clonotypes by the size of the smaller repertoire. Richness of each repertoire was evaluated using RTK rarefaction, the Chao1 estimator, and Recon v2.1 estimates of unobserved clonotypes. Generation probabilities for all TCRbeta clonotypes obtained by the gDNA method from several donors were computed using OLGA. The immuneACCESS repertoire file appears here via TCRdb, limited to in-frame rearrangements. These files lack a portion of the clones; in checked studies, under half of the deficit traces to unresolved V genes, and the cause of the others is not known. D and trimming come from the DNA, and the V and J calls and clone size come from that table. A total of 2 million to 2.5 million clones appear in this sample, 93% of them only once. 1.5% to 2% of the sample is in the top ten clones.

Source material: naive CD8+ T cells from PBMCs. The sample's cell subset or site, from its label and the paper: CD45RA+CCR7+. The receptor comes from a man between 18 and 29 years old in good health. Some clones in this sample may be carry-over from other donors' samples. The chain is made from TRBV2 and TRBJ2-2, with 7 junctional bases fitting TRBD2. The DNA reads as follows: TGTGCCAGCATTTCGCGGAGCGGGGCGTTATCCGGGGAGCTGTTTTTT. It translates as CASISRSGALSGELFF.